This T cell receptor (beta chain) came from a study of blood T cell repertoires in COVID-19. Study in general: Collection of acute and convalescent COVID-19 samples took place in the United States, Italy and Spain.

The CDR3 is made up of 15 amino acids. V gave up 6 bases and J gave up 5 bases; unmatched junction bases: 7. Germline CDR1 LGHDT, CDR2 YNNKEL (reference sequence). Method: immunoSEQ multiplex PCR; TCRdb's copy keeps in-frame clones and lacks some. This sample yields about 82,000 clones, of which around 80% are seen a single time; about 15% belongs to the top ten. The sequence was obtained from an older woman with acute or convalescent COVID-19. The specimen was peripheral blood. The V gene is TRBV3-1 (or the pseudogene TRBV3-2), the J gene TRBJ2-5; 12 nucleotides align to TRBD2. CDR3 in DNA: TGTGCCAGCAGGCTAGGACTAGCGGGGATGGAGACCCAGTACTTC. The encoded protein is CASRLGLAGMETQYF.